Shown below are 14 T cell receptor beta chains from a single sample sequenced in a study of regulatory T cells in long-lasting Graves disease (dated by TCRdb to about 2021). Read against the paper, the sample's time point label means: newly diagnosed GD, antithyroid drugs for less than 3 months. RNA was extracted from PBMCs in TRIzol for both TCR sequencing and RNA sequencing. Libraries were built with multiplex PCR. Sequencing instrument: Illumina HiSeq 4000. iRepertoire HTBI primers and Arm-PCR amplification of CDR3 regions were used to construct TCR beta libraries. The raw public reads went through TCRdb reprocessing: fastp at Q25, MiXCR clone calling, in-frame beta chains kept. Rows with one shared CDR3 protein collapse into an entry with the most common genes and DNA. The sample table lists 250,000 to 300,000 distinct CDR3 sequences, approximately 18% of them with a count of one. The ten top clones hold around 15% of the sample.

This sample also belongs to another study, concerning T cells in Graves' hyperthyroidism and ophthalmopathy.

The sequencing here drew on peripheral blood mononuclear cells (PBMCs), taken at new diagnosis, from a patient treated with antithyroid drugs. The source is a woman aged 25 to 39 with Graves disease. Donor details come from another sample of the same person, matched by shared clones.

The table lists this clonotype with many counts. The J gene is TRBJ1-5, the V gene TRBV6-4, with 8 bases aligning to TRBD1. Germline CDR1 and CDR2: MRHNA and SNTAGT. The V and J ends lost 6 bases and 4 bases, in that order; junction bases with no gene match: 8. The CDR3 runs 15 residues. In nucleotides, the CDR3 is TGTGCCAGCAGCCCGACAGGGGACGGGAATCAGCCCCAGCATTTT. It specifies CASSPTGDGNQPQHF.

Comment on this clonotype: Its ends do not fully match the called genes, so a read error is possible. V usage is TRBV7-9 and J usage is TRBJ2-5; tentative D call: TRBD1 (5 bases). In germline, CDR1 is SEHNR, CDR2 FQNEAQ (reference sequence). CDR3 size: 15 residues. For the CDR3, the DNA is TGTGCCAGCAGCGTAGCACAGGCTATTCAAGAGACCCAGTACTTC. Amino acids: CASSVAQAIQETQYF. The full variable domain, in which reference TRBV7-9 and TRBJ2-5 provide the parts outside the CDR3, is DTGVSQNPRHKITKRGQNVTFRCDPISEHNRLYWYRQTLGQGPEFLTYFQNEAQLEKSRLLSDRFSAERPKGSFSTLEIQRTEQGDSAMYLCASSVAQAIQETQYFGPGTRLLVL.

Details on this clonotype: A clone one base away is much larger, so this may be a read error. The chain is built from TRBV12-5 and TRBJ1-1; D unresolved. Germline V gene lookup returns CDR1 LGHNT and CDR2 FRNRAP. This CDR3 comprises 14 residues. V was trimmed by 3 bases and J by 1 base, leaving 9 bases between them. The CDR3 loop reads CASGLYTGNTEAFF. CDR3 DNA sequence: TGTGCTAGTGGTTTATACACTGGGAACACTGAAGCTTTCTTT.

This clonotype was found many times. The germline gene is not matched at one end of the junction; a read error may be the cause. This rearrangement joins TRBV5-5 to TRBJ2-7, with D perhaps matching TRBD2 (6 bases). The germline CDR1 and CDR2 sequences are SGHKS and YYEKEE (reference sequence). This CDR3 comprises 12 residues. The CDR3 loop is CASSLDGGKQYF. The CDR3 DNA reads as TGCGCCAGCAGCCTTGACGGGGGAAAGCAGTACTTC.

The sample holds many counts of this clonotype. V and J are TRBV4-1 and TRBJ2-4; the D gene is possibly TRBD2 (5 bases). Germline values: CDR1 MGHRA, CDR2 YSYEKL. There are 17 residues in the CDR3. V lost 4 bases and J lost 4, with 20 bases in between. CDR3 nucleotide sequence: TGCGCCAGCAGCCCCCCCGAGGGAACCTTGGGGAAAAACATTCAGTACTTC. Translating gives CASSPPEGTLGKNIQYF.

V and J are TRBV28 and TRBJ2-2, with D perhaps TRBD1 (6 bases). Looked up from germline, CDR1 is MDHEN and CDR2 is SYDVKM. The CDR3 loop spans 16 amino acids. With 8 bases removed from V and 1 base from J, the gap between germline ends came to 17 bases. In nucleotides, the CDR3 is TGTGCCAGCCGCAGAATCCCGGACAGGAACACCGGGGAGCTGTTTTTT. Protein sequence: CASRRIPDRNTGELFF.

This clonotype was recorded at least ten times. The chain carries TRBV5-1 and TRBJ2-3; 8 nucleotides agree with TRBD2. Germline trimming cut 2 bases from V and 6 bases from J; bases unmatched to any gene: 8. The length of the CDR3 is 15 residues. CDR1 and CDR2 (germline): SGHRS, YFSETQ. The CDR3: CASSLLAGRSDTQYF. The CDR3 coding sequence is TGCGCCAGCAGCTTATTAGCGGGGCGGTCGGATACGCAGTATTTT.

In this sample, this clonotype turned up many times. The V call is TRBV10-3, the J call TRBJ1-2; 7 bases are shared with TRBD1. CDR1 is ENHRY and CDR2 is SYGVKD in the germline V gene. The CDR3 runs 14 residues. Germline trimming cut 6 bases from V and 0 bases from J; bases unmatched to any gene: 4. The CDR3 bases are TGTGCCATCAGCTCCGGGACAGCTAACTATGGCTACACCTTC. Protein product: CAISSGTANYGYTF.

Only a few counts were recorded for this clonotype. The gene calls are TRBV6-2 or TRBV6-3 and TRBJ1-1; 10 bases line up with TRBD1. CDR1 and CDR2 from the germline V gene are MNHEY and SVGEGT. CDR3 size: 17 residues. V trimming: 1 base; J trimming: 5 bases; junction bases outside the gene matches: 10. CDR3 residues: CASSYWTGGLYGTEAFF. The CDR3 region has the DNA TGTGCCAGCAGTTACTGGACAGGGGGTCTGTATGGGACTGAAGCTTTCTTT.

This clonotype was counted between two and nine times. It may be a read error: a sequence one base away is much more abundant. Here the CDR3 reads CASNQDSTGNNQPQHF. The CDR3 DNA is TGCGCCAGCAACCAAGATAGCACAGGGAACAATCAGCCCCAGCATTTT. The J gene is TRBJ1-5, the V gene TRBV4-1, with a possible D match to TRBD1 (6 bases). The CDR3 covers 16 residues. CDR1 MGHRA and CDR2 YSYEKL come from the germline V gene.

This clonotype was seen ten or more times. The chain is built from TRBV12-3 or TRBV12-4 and TRBJ2-3, with unresolved D. This CDR3 region has 15 residues. V lost 3 bases to trimming and J lost 2 bases, with 12 bases between them. Here the CDR3 reads CASSFRPHVTDTQYF. The CDR3, as DNA: TGTGCCAGCAGTTTTCGGCCCCACGTCACAGATACGCAGTATTTT.

This clonotype was recorded many times. The V call is TRBV5-1, the J call TRBJ1-1, with D unclear. V dropped 0 bases and J dropped 6 bases, with 21 bases sitting between them. From germline, CDR1 is SGHRS and CDR2 YFSETQ. CDR3 size: 17 residues. The CDR3, as DNA: TGCGCCAGCAGCTTGGAATTGCGTGGCCCCATCGGACCTGAAGCTTTCTTT. Protein sequence: CASSLELRGPIGPEAFF. The variable domain in full, completed from reference TRBV5-1 and TRBJ1-1, reads KAGVTQTPRYLIKTRGQQVTLSCSPISGHRSVSWYQQTPGQGLQFLFEYFSETQRNKGNFPGRFSGRQFSNSRSEMNVSTLELGDSALYLCASSLELRGPIGPEAFFGQGTRLTVV.

This clonotype was observed a few times. The rearrangement uses TRBV4-1 and TRBJ1-6, with 10 bases matching TRBD1. Germline loops: CDR1 MGHRA, CDR2 YSYEKL. V lost 4 bases and J lost 8; bases outside the gene matches: 8. The CDR3 loop spans 16 amino acids. The CDR3 protein is CASSPSWGQGYSPLHF. CDR3 bases: TGCGCCAGCAGCCCAAGCTGGGGACAGGGGTATTCACCCCTCCACTTT.

This clonotype was counted ten times or more. This rearrangement joins TRBV24-1 to TRBJ2-7, with D possibly matching TRBD1 (6 bases). Germline assignment: CDR1 KGHDR and CDR2 SFDVKD. V lost 1 base to trimming and J lost 6 bases, with 12 bases between them. The CDR3 covers 14 residues. Here the CDR3 DNA reads TGTGCCACCAGTGATTTAGCAGGGGACGGCGAGCAGTACTTC. Its translation is CATSDLAGDGEQYF.